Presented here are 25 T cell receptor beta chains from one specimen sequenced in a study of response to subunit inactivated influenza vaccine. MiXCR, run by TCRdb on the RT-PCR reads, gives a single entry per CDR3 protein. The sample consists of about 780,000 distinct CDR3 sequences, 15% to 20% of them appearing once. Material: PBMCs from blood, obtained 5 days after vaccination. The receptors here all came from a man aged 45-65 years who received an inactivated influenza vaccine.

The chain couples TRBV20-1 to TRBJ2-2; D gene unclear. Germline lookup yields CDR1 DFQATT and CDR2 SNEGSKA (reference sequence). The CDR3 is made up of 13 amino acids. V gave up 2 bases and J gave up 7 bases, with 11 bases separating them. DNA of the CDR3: TGCAGTGCTAGACCTAGTTTAAACGGGGAGCTGTTTTTT. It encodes CSARPSLNGELFF.

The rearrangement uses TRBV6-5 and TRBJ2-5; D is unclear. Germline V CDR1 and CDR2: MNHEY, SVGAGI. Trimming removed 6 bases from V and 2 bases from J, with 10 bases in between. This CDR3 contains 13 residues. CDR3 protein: CASSYLGQETQYF. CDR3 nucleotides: TGTGCCAGCAGCTACCTGGGGCAAGAGACCCAGTACTTC.

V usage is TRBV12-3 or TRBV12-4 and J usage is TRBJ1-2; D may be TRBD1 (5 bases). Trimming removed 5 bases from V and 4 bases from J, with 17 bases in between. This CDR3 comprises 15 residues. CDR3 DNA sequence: TGTGCCAGCAGTCCCCCTGGGGGGAGTCTCTATGGCTACACCTTC. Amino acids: CASSPPGGSLYGYTF.

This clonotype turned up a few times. CDR3 DNA: TGTGCCAGCAGTGAATATAGTCTGACCCCCGGGGAGCTGTTTTTT. This translates into CASSEYSLTPGELFF. The rearrangement joins TRBV6-1 to TRBJ2-2; D gene unclear. Germline V gene data show CDR1 as MNHNS and CDR2 as SASEGT. Trimming took off 2 bases at V and 6 bases at J, with 13 bases between the two ends. The CDR3 consists of 15 residues.

The CDR3 spells CASSFTKTVGTGGLGYEQYF. CDR3 sequence (DNA): TGTGCCAGCAGCTTCACCAAGACCGTCGGGACGGGAGGGTTAGGATACGAGCAGTACTTC. The chain has TRBV11-1 and TRBJ2-7, with TRBD2 identical over 8 bases. The CDR3 contains 20 residues. Germline V gene lookup returns CDR1 SGHAT and CDR2 FQDESV (reference sequence). Trimming removed 3 bases from V and 4 bases from J; junction bases left unmatched: 23.

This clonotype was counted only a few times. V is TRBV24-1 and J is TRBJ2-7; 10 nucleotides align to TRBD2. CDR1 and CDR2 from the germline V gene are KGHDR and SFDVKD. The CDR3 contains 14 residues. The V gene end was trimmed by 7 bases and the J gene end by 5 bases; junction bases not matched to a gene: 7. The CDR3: CATSASGRAHEQYF. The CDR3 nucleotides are TGTGCCACCAGCGCTAGCGGGAGAGCCCACGAGCAGTACTTC.

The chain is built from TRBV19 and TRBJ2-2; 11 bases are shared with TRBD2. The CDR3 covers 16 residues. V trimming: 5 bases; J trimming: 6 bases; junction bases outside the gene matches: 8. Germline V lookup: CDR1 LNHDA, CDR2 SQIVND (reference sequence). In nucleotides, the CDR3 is TGTGCCAGTAGTTTCTTAGCGGGAGGGCCGGCCGGGGAGCTGTTTTTT. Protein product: CASSFLAGGPAGELFF.

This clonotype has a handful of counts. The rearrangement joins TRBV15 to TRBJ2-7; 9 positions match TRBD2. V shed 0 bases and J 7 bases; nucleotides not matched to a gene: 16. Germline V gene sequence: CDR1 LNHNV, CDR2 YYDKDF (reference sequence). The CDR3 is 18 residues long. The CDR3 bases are TGTGCCACCAGCAGAGAAATCAAAAAGACTAGCGGCGGGTGGGAGCAGTACTTC. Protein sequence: CATSREIKKTSGGWEQYF. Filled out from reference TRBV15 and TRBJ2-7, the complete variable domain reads DAMVIQNPRYQVTQFGKPVTLSCSQTLNHNVMYWYQQKSSQAPKLLFHYYDKDFNNEADTPDNFQSRRPNTSFCFLDIRSPGLGDTAMYLCATSREIKKTSGGWEQYFGPGTRLTVT.

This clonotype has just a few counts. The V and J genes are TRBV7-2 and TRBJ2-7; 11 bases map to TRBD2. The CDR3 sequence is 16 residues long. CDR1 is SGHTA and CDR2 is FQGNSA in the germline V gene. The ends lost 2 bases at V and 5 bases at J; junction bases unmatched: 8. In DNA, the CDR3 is TGTGCCAGCAGCTTATCACCTAGCGGGGGGCAGAACGAGCAGTACTTC. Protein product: CASSLSPSGGQNEQYF.

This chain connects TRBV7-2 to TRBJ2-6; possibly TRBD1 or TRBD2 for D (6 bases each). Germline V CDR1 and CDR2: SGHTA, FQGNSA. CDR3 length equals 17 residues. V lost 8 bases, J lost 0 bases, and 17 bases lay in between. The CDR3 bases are TGTGCCAGCGATGGAGGGGGGTCAAGCTCTGGGGCCAACGTCCTGACTTTC. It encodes CASDGGGSSSGANVLTF.

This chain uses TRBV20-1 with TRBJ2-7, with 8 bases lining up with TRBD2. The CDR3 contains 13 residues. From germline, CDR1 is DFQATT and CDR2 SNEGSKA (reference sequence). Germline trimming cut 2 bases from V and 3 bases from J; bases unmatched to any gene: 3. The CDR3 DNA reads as TGCAGTGCTAGACCGGGACTAGACTACGAGCAGTACTTC. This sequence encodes CSARPGLDYEQYF.

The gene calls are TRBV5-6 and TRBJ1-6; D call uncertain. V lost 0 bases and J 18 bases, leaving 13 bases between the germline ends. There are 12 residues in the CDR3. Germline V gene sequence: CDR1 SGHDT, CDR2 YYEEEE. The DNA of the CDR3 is TGTGCCAGCAGCTTGGGGCAGCAACGGCGCCACTTT. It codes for CASSLGQQRRHF. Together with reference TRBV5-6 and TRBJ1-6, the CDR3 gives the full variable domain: DAGVTQSPTHLIKTRGQQVTLRCSPKSGHDTVSWYQQALGQGPQFIFQYYEEEERQRGNFPDRFSGHQFPNYSSELNVNALLLGDSALYLCASSLGQQRRHFGNGTRLTVT.

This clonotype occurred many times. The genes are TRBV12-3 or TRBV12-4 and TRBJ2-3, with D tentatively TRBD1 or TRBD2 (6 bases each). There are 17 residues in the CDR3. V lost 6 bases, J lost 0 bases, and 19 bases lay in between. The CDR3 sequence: CASSAGSGGWSTDTQYF. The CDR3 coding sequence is TGTGCCAGCAGCGCTGGCTCCGGGGGCTGGAGCACAGATACGCAGTATTTT.

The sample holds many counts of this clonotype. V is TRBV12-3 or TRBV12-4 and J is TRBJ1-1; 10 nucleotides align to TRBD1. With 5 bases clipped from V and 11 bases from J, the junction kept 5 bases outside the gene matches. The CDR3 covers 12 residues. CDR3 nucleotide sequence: TGTGCCAGCAGTGCGGACAGGGGGTACGCTTTCTTT. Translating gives CASSADRGYAFF.

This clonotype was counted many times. In nucleotides, the CDR3 is TGTGCCAGCAGCTTAGGACAGATTGAAGCTTTCTTT. Protein: CASSLGQIEAFF. The chain employs TRBV7-2 and TRBJ1-1, with D maybe TRBD1 (5 bases). Germline V gene lookup returns CDR1 SGHTA and CDR2 FQGNSA. The CDR3 runs to 12 residues. Trimming shortened V by 1 base and J by 7 bases, and 7 bases separated the two germline ends.

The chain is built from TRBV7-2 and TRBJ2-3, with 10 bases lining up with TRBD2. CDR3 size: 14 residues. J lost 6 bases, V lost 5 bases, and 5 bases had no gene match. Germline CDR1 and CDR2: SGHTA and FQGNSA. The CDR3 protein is CASSPISGGDTQYF. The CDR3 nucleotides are TGTGCCAGCAGCCCGATTAGCGGGGGGGATACGCAGTATTTT.

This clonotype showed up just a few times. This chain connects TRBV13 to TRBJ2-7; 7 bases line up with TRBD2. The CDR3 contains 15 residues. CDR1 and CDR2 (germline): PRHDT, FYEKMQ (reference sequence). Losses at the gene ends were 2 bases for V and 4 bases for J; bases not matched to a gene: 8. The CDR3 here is CASSLLAGDTYEQYF. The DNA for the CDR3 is TGTGCCAGCAGCTTATTGGCGGGAGACACTTACGAGCAGTACTTC.

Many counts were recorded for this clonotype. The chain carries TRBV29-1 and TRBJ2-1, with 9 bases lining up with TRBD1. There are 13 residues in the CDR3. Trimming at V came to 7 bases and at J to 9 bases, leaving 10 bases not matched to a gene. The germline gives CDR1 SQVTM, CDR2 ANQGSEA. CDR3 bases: TGCAGCGCCCAGGGACAGGGAGATACTGAGCAGTTCTTC. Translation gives CSAQGQGDTEQFF.

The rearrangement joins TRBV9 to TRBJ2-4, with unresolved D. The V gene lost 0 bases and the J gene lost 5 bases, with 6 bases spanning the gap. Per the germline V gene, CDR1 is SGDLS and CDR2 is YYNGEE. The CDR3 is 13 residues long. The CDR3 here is CASSVGPENIQYF. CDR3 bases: TGTGCCAGCAGCGTAGGTCCCGAAAACATTCAGTACTTC.

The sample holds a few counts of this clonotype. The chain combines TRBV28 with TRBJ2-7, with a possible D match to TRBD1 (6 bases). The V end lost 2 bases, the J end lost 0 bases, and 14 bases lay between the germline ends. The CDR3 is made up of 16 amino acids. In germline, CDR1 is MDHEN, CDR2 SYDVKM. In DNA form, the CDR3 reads TGTGCCAGCAGTTTAAAATGGGGGCCAAGCTCCTACGAGCAGTACTTC. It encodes CASSLKWGPSSYEQYF.

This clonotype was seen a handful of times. CDR3 bases: TGTGCCAGCAGCTTAGCATCCCTGGGAGCTGAAGCTTTCTTT. It yields the protein CASSLASLGAEAFF. The genes are TRBV7-9 and TRBJ1-1; D remains unclear. V was pared by 0 bases and J by 6 bases, with 11 bases between. The CDR3 is made up of 14 amino acids. Germline CDR1 SEHNR, CDR2 FQNEAQ (reference sequence).

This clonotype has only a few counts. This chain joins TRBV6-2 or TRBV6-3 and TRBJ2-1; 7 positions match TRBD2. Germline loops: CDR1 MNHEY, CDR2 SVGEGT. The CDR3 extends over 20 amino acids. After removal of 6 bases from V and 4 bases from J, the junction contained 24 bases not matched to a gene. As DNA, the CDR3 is TGTGCCAGCAGACCTACTTTGGGACTACGCCAAGATGAAAAATACAATGAGCAGTTCTTC. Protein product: CASRPTLGLRQDEKYNEQFF.

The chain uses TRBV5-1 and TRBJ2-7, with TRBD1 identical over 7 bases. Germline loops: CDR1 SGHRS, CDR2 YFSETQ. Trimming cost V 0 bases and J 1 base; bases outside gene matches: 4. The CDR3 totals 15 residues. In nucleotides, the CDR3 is TGCGCCAGCAGCTTGGGTTGGGACAGTTCCTACGAGCAGTACTTC. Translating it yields CASSLGWDSSYEQYF.

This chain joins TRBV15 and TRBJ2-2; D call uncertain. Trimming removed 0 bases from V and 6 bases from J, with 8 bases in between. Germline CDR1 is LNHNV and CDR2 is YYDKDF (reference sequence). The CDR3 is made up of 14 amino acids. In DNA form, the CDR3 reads TGTGCCACCAGCAGAGATGACTCGTCCGGGGAGCTGTTTTTT. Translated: CATSRDDSSGELFF. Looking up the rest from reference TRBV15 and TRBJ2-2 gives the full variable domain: DAMVIQNPRYQVTQFGKPVTLSCSQTLNHNVMYWYQQKSSQAPKLLFHYYDKDFNNEADTPDNFQSRRPNTSFCFLDIRSPGLGDTAMYLCATSRDDSSGELFFGEGSRLTVL.

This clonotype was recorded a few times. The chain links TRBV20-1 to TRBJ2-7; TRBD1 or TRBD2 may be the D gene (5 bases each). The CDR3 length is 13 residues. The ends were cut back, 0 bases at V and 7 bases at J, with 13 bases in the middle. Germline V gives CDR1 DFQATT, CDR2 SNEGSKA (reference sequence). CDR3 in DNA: TGCAGTGCTAGAGATCGGGACCTCCGGGAGCAGTACTTC. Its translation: CSARDRDLREQYF.